The clone carrying this T cell receptor beta chain was detected ten times or more. Its cognate antigen is unknown. Using its own MiXCR run on the reads, TCRdb lists one record per CDR3 protein. The data hold more than 300,000 distinct CDR3 sequences, with nearly 35% observed a single time. This sample was included in a study of T cell repertoires in cytomegalovirus infection. Unmatched junction bases numbered 7, after V lost 4 bases and J lost 6 bases. The CDR3 runs 14 residues. Germline-derived CDR1 and CDR2 are SGHTA and FQGNSA. This receptor was obtained from a human donor in good health (CMV status not recorded). Some clones in this sample may be carry-over from other donors' samples. The sample in question was cultured PBMCs, obtained from culture after CMV antigen stimulation. This rearrangement joins TRBV7-2 to TRBJ2-3; TRBD2 aligns across 7 bases. DNA of the CDR3: TGTGCCAGCAGCTCCTTTAGCGGGCCCGATACGCAGTATTTT. This translates into CASSSFSGPDTQYF.